This T cell receptor (beta chain) was found in a study of CD8 T cells in Susac syndrome. Study-wide results and limits: The CD4+ T cell repertoires in Susac syndrome were not clonally expanded.

To note about this clonotype: Antigen unknown.

Reverse transcription used about 0.45 to 1 ug RNA and random hexamers. MiXCR was run by TCRdb on the immunoSEQ multiplex PCR reads, yielding one entry per CDR3 protein. The sample shows about 180,000 distinct CDR3 sequences, 94% of them seen only once. Trimming removed 6 bases at V and 1 base at J, with 6 bases between. Germline V CDR1 and CDR2: DFQATT, SNEGSKA (reference sequence). CDR3 length equals 12 residues. Negative isolation was applied to CD8+ and CD4+ T cells, and FACS enrichment was applied to TEMRA cells. This clonotype was sampled from a human donor with Susac syndrome. The genes are TRBV20-1 and TRBJ2-2; unclear D gene. Sequenced input: CD4+ T cells from PBMCs. The CDR3 is CSAYMNTGELFF. In DNA form, the CDR3 reads TGCAGTGCCTACATGAACACCGGGGAGCTGTTTTTT.